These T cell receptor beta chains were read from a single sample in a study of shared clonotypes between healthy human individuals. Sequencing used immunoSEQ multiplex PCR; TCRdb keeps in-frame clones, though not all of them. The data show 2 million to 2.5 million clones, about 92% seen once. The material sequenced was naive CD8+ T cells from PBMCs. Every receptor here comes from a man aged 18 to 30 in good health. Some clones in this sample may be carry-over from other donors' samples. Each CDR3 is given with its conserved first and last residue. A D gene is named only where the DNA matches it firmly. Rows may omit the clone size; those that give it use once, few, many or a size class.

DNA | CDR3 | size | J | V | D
TGTGCCAGCAAACATATTCGACGGGGGGGAACTGAAGCTTTCTTT | CASKHIRRGGTEAFF | NA | TRBJ1-1 | TRBV6-1 | NA
TGTGCCAGCAGCCCCGCCAAGGGACAGGGGAAGGTCCATGAGCAGTTCTTC | CASSPAKGQGKVHEQFF | NA | TRBJ2-1 | TRBV5-6 | TRBD1
TGTGCCAGCAGACAAAGGGGGGTAGACACCGGGGAGCTGTTTTTT | CASRQRGVDTGELFF | NA | TRBJ2-2 | TRBV2 | NA
TGTGCCAGCACCCCGCTCGGTCCAGAGCAGCCCCAGCATTTT | CASTPLGPEQPQHF | NA | TRBJ1-5 | TRBV7-9 | NA
TGTGCCAGCAGTTTACGGCGACTAGCGGAAGAGACCCAGTACTTC | CASSLRRLAEETQYF | NA | TRBJ2-5 | TRBV28 | TRBD2
TGTGCCAGCAGTGATTTAGGAAGGGGGACTGAAGCTTTCTTT | CASSDLGRGTEAFF | once | TRBJ1-1 | TRBV2 | NA
TGTGCCAGCAGCCCAGGGGCACCTCGCACAGATACGCAGTATTTT | CASSPGAPRTDTQYF | NA | TRBJ2-3 | TRBV13 | NA
TGTGCCAGCAGGTTAGGGGTTGATCCATTTGGGTGGACTGAAGCTTTCTTT | CASRLGVDPFGWTEAFF | once | TRBJ1-1 | TRBV28 | NA
TGTGCCAGCGCGACCCCTTATTATGAAGCTTTCTTT | CASATPYYEAFF | NA | TRBJ1-1 | TRBV7-2 | NA
TGCGCCAGCAGCTTGGGGACAGGGGGCGGTCAGCCCCAGCATTTT | CASSLGTGGGQPQHF | once | TRBJ1-5 | TRBV5-1 | TRBD1
TGTGCCAGCAGCTGGACAGGGTTCAACGAGCAGTACTTC | CASSWTGFNEQYF | NA | TRBJ2-7 | TRBV7-2 | TRBD1
TGCGCCAGCAGCCAAGACCAGCGGGACCAAGAGACCCAGTACTTC | CASSQDQRDQETQYF | NA | TRBJ2-5 | TRBV4-1 | NA
TGTGCCAGCAGCGGTCGGGAAGCACCCCTCCACTTT | CASSGREAPLHF | NA | TRBJ1-6 | TRBV9 | NA
TGTGCCAGCTACTTATCCAGCGAGGCCTACGAGCAGTACTTC | CASYLSSEAYEQYF | NA | TRBJ2-7 | TRBV28 | NA
TGTGCCAGCAGCGTAGCTAGCGAGCAGTTCTTC | CASSVASEQFF | NA | TRBJ2-1 | TRBV9 | NA
TGCAGCGTTGAAGGGGGCTGGTCCTACAATGAGCAGTTCTTC | CSVEGGWSYNEQFF | NA | TRBJ2-1 | TRBV29-1 | NA
TGTGCCAGCAGCCAAACCTTATGGAAAATAGACAGGGACGAGCAGTACTTC | CASSQTLWKIDRDEQYF | NA | TRBJ2-7 | TRBV14 | TRBD1
TGTGCCAGCAGTTTAACGCGGACAGGGCGGGTTGGCTACACCTTC | CASSLTRTGRVGYTF | NA | TRBJ1-2 | TRBV6-6 | TRBD1
TGTGCCAGCTCTTTTTCCACCTCCGGACTAGCGGTCTACGAGCAGTACTTC | CASSFSTSGLAVYEQYF | NA | TRBJ2-7 | TRBV11-2 | TRBD2
TGCGCCAGCAGCTTGGGGCGGAATTTATACAATGAGCAGTTCTTC | CASSLGRNLYNEQFF | NA | TRBJ2-1 | TRBV5-1 | NA
TGCGCCAGCAGCCTAGGGGACAGGGGAAATGAAAAACTGTTTTTT | CASSLGDRGNEKLFF | NA | TRBJ1-4 | TRBV5-1 | TRBD1
TGCAGCGTGCTTCGGACGGTGAACACTGAAGCTTTCTTT | CSVLRTVNTEAFF | NA | TRBJ1-1 | TRBV29-1 | NA
TGTGCCAGTAGAGGCCAGCATTTTTCAGGATTTGAAAAACTGTTTTTT | CASRGQHFSGFEKLFF | NA | TRBJ1-4 | TRBV19 | NA
TGTGCCAGCCGGCCGGGAGGGCGGAGCACAGATACGCAGTATTTT | CASRPGGRSTDTQYF | NA | TRBJ2-3 | TRBV27 | TRBD2
TGTGCCAGCAGCGAGAGACAGGGAGCGAATGAAAAACTGTTTTTT | CASSERQGANEKLFF | NA | TRBJ1-4 | TRBV27 | TRBD1
TGTGCCAGCAGCTTAGTGGAAGAGACCCAGTACTTC | CASSLVEETQYF | NA | TRBJ2-5 | TRBV7-8 | NA
TGTGCCAGCAGCCTCTCGGGACTATCCTACGAGCAGTACTTC | CASSLSGLSYEQYF | NA | TRBJ2-7 | TRBV7-6 | TRBD2
TGTGCCAGCAGCCTGAGGACAGGGGGAGCCACAGATACGCAGTATTTT | CASSLRTGGATDTQYF | NA | TRBJ2-3 | TRBV11-3 | TRBD1
TGTGCCAGCAGTTTACAATTAGAGGGATCTGGAAACACCATATATTTT | CASSLQLEGSGNTIYF | NA | TRBJ1-3 | TRBV28 | NA
TGTGCCAGAAGCTTAAGCGGGAGGACAGATACGCAGTATTTT | CARSLSGRTDTQYF | NA | TRBJ2-3 | TRBV5-3 | TRBD2
TGTGCCAGCAGCTTAGGAGAGGGTTTGGGAGATACGCAGTATTTT | CASSLGEGLGDTQYF | NA | TRBJ2-3 | TRBV7-9 | NA
TGTGCCAGCAGTTTTGGTCCAGCCACTGAAGCTTTCTTT | CASSFGPATEAFF | NA | TRBJ1-1 | TRBV25-1 | NA
TGTGCCAGCAGCTTGCAGCGGGAGGCCTACAATGAGCAGTTCTTC | CASSLQREAYNEQFF | NA | TRBJ2-1 | TRBV7-8 | TRBD2
TGTGCCTGGAGTGTACGTTACGAGCAGTACTTC | CAWSVRYEQYF | NA | TRBJ2-7 | TRBV30 | NA
TGTGCCAGCAGTGGGGTAATGGACACAGATACGCAGTATTTT | CASSGVMDTDTQYF | NA | TRBJ2-3 | TRBV28 | NA
TGTGCCAGCAGTTTACGGGGTGGGCGCTACAATGAGCAGTTCTTC | CASSLRGGRYNEQFF | once | TRBJ2-1 | TRBV27 | NA
TGCGCCAGCAGCCCCTACCCAGGTAACAATCAGCCCCAGCATTTT | CASSPYPGNNQPQHF | NA | TRBJ1-5 | TRBV5-1 | NA
TGTGCCAGCAGCCGTGGACTAGCGGAGGGTGAGCAGTTCTTC | CASSRGLAEGEQFF | NA | TRBJ2-1 | TRBV7-3 | TRBD2
TGTGCCAGCAGTTTATCCACTAGCGGGAAGAAGTACTTC | CASSLSTSGKKYF | NA | TRBJ2-7 | TRBV27 | TRBD2
TGTGCCAGCAGCTTAGTACTAGCGGCAGATACGCAGTATTTT | CASSLVLAADTQYF | NA | TRBJ2-3 | TRBV7-2 | TRBD2
TGTGCCAGCTCACCGGGCAGGGGGAAAGAGACCCAGTACTTC | CASSPGRGKETQYF | NA | TRBJ2-5 | TRBV18 | TRBD1
TGCGCCAGCAGTGAATTTACAGGGGCCCTCTCTGAAGCTTTCTTT | CASSEFTGALSEAFF | NA | TRBJ1-1 | TRBV10-1 | TRBD1
TGTGCCAGCAGCCTCACTAGCGGGAGCTTCTATGAGCAGTTCTTC | CASSLTSGSFYEQFF | NA | TRBJ2-1 | TRBV9 | TRBD2
TGCGCCAGCAGCCAAGGCCGGCGGCAGGACAATGAGCAGTTCTTC | CASSQGRRQDNEQFF | NA | TRBJ2-1 | TRBV4-1 | NA
TGTGCCTGGAAGGTAGCGGGTGAAGCTTTCTTT | CAWKVAGEAFF | NA | TRBJ1-1 | TRBV30 | NA
TGTGCCAGCAGCCCAGAGCAGTACTTC | CASSPEQYF | NA | TRBJ2-7 | TRBV7-9 | NA
TGTGCCAGCAGGCCCACAACAGGGGACCGTGAAAAACTGTTTTTT | CASRPTTGDREKLFF | NA | TRBJ1-4 | TRBV7-9 | TRBD1